This record covers a single TCR beta chain. Sequencing used immunoSEQ multiplex PCR; TCRdb keeps in-frame clones, though not all of them. Of around 130,000 clones detected, 70% to 90% appear once; the ten largest clones hold less than 40%. V lost 6 bases, J lost 7 bases, and 7 bases stayed unmatched. Germline CDR1 is LNHDA and CDR2 is SQIVND (reference sequence). CDR3 length: 14 residues. This specimen comes from a study of control samples from healthy donors and cancer patients. The sequenced material came from blood. The source of this sequence is a man aged 50 or older in good health. The V call is TRBV19, the J call TRBJ1-5, with TRBD1 matching over 9 bases. CDR3 sequence: CASSTGTGTQPQHF. Written as DNA, the CDR3 is TGTGCCAGTAGCACCGGGACAGGGACCCAGCCCCAGCATTTT.